This record looks at one T cell receptor beta chain sequence and its context. Its specificity is not known. The sample contains more than one DNA sequence encoding this CDR3. Libraries were prepared by immunoSEQ multiplex PCR; TCRdb keeps only in-frame clonotypes and omits some of them. The sample holds approximately 2.4 million clones, approximately 95% seen once. The record originates from a study of shared clonotypes between healthy human individuals. The study, taken as a whole, reports: Limited genetic and exposure-history diversity came from having few donors.

V was pared by 4 bases and J by 2 bases, with 9 bases between. The CDR3 extends over 13 amino acids. Germline V gene sequence: CDR1 SGHNT, CDR2 YYREEE (reference sequence). The receptor was isolated from a man aged 18 to 35 in good health. Material: naive CD4+ T cells sorted from blood. Stated subset: CD45RA+ positively selected. The chain has TRBV5-4 and TRBJ2-5, with D possibly TRBD1 on 6 matching bases. In DNA, the CDR3 is TGTGCCAGCAGCCGGACAGATCAAGAGACCCAGTACTTC. Protein: CASSRTDQETQYF.